Listed below are T cell receptor beta chains from one sample, sequenced in a study of blood T cell repertoires in COVID-19. TCRdb keeps only in-frame clones here, not all; method: immunoSEQ multiplex PCR. The table records some 44,000 clones, more than 70% of them present only once. Sequencing was done on a sample of peripheral blood. These receptor sequences come from a human donor in a cohort sampled during active COVID-19. The CDR3 runs from the conserved cysteine through the conserved F or W. Each record gives: J gene, clone size, D gene, V gene, CDR3 protein, CDR3 DNA. A D gene is named only where the DNA matches it firmly. Clone size, where shown, is once, few, many, or a class for clones that have expanded.

j_gene: TRBJ1-1
abundance: -
d_gene: TRBD1
v_gene: TRBV4-2
CDR3aa: CASSPRDRGRNTEAFF
CDR3nt: TGTGCCAGCAGCCCGAGAGACAGGGGGCGAAACACTGAAGCTTTCTTT

j_gene: TRBJ2-3
abundance: -
d_gene: -
v_gene: TRBV10-1
CDR3aa: CASSDWQFSTDTQYF
CDR3nt: TGCGCCAGCAGTGATTGGCAATTCAGCACAGATACGCAGTATTTT

j_gene: TRBJ2-1
abundance: few
d_gene: TRBD1
v_gene: TRBV29-1
CDR3aa: CSVETWDRGDNEQFF
CDR3nt: TGCAGCGTCGAAACGTGGGACAGGGGTGACAATGAGCAGTTCTTC

j_gene: TRBJ1-4
abundance: -
d_gene: -
v_gene: TRBV12-5
CDR3aa: CASGSQDSPNEKLFF
CDR3nt: TGTGCTAGTGGTTCCCAGGACAGCCCTAATGAAAAACTGTTTTTT

j_gene: TRBJ2-3
abundance: -
d_gene: -
v_gene: TRBV5-6
CDR3aa: CASSLELVGWADTQYF
CDR3nt: TGTGCCAGCAGCTTAGAACTAGTAGGGTGGGCAGATACGCAGTATTTT

j_gene: TRBJ1-4
abundance: -
d_gene: -
v_gene: TRBV12-2
CDR3aa: CASRSHSLQGPNEKLFF
CDR3nt: TGTGCAAGTCGCTCCCACTCATTACAGGGGCCTAATGAAAAACTGTTTTTT

j_gene: TRBJ1-5
abundance: -
d_gene: TRBD1
v_gene: TRBV2
CDR3aa: CASSEASWTGNQPQHF
CDR3nt: TGTGCCAGCAGTGAAGCTTCGTGGACAGGGAATCAGCCCCAGCATTTT

j_gene: TRBJ2-3
abundance: -
d_gene: -
v_gene: TRBV13
CDR3aa: CASGVGGLGDTQYF
CDR3nt: TGTGCCAGCGGAGTGGGGGGGCTGGGAGATACGCAGTATTTT

j_gene: TRBJ1-6
abundance: -
d_gene: TRBD1
v_gene: TRBV3-1/TRBV3-2
CDR3aa: CASSQALRGNNSPLHF
CDR3nt: TGTGCCAGCAGCCAAGCGCTCAGGGGGAATAATTCACCCCTCCACTTT

j_gene: TRBJ2-5
abundance: -
d_gene: -
v_gene: TRBV21-1
CDR3aa: CASSKTTGQETQYF
CDR3nt: TGTGCCAGCAGCAAAACTACAGGGCAAGAGACCCAGTACTTC

j_gene: TRBJ2-3
abundance: -
d_gene: TRBD2
v_gene: TRBV11-3
CDR3aa: CASSSGGGRDTQYF
CDR3nt: TGTGCCAGCAGCTCGGGGGGGGGCAGGGATACGCAGTATTTT

j_gene: TRBJ1-6
abundance: -
d_gene: TRBD1
v_gene: TRBV18
CDR3aa: CASSPRATGGLDSPLHF
CDR3nt: TGTGCCAGCTCACCACGGGCGACAGGGGGATTAGATTCACCCCTCCACTTT

j_gene: TRBJ2-7
abundance: -
d_gene: -
v_gene: TRBV13
CDR3aa: CASSLDSSYEQYF
CDR3nt: TGTGCCAGCAGCTTAGACAGCTCCTACGAGCAGTACTTC

j_gene: TRBJ1-1
abundance: -
d_gene: TRBD1
v_gene: TRBV28
CDR3aa: CASSLPGQATTEAFF
CDR3nt: TGTGCCAGCAGTTTGCCGGGACAGGCCACCACTGAAGCTTTCTTT

j_gene: TRBJ1-1
abundance: -
d_gene: -
v_gene: TRBV10-3
CDR3aa: CAISEADSGVEAFF
CDR3nt: TGTGCCATCAGTGAGGCGGACAGTGGCGTTGAAGCTTTCTTT

j_gene: TRBJ2-6
abundance: -
d_gene: TRBD1
v_gene: TRBV19
CDR3aa: CASSKSGGAGANVLTF
CDR3nt: TGTGCCAGTAGTAAGTCAGGGGGCGCTGGGGCCAACGTCCTGACTTTC

j_gene: TRBJ2-3
abundance: -
d_gene: TRBD1
v_gene: TRBV11-2
CDR3aa: CASSLNTGTGGSDTQYF
CDR3nt: TGTGCCAGCAGCTTAAATACCGGGACAGGGGGCTCAGATACGCAGTATTTT

j_gene: TRBJ1-2
abundance: -
d_gene: -
v_gene: TRBV30
CDR3aa: CAWRSGNGYTF
CDR3nt: TGTGCCTGGAGATCAGGGAATGGCTACACCTTC

j_gene: TRBJ2-5
abundance: once
d_gene: -
v_gene: TRBV21-1
CDR3aa: CASSKCLEAYEETQYF
CDR3nt: TGTGCCAGCAGCAAATGTCTGGAAGCGTACGAAGAGACCCAGTACTTC

j_gene: TRBJ1-5
abundance: -
d_gene: TRBD1
v_gene: TRBV11-1
CDR3aa: CASSLGTGGQPQHF
CDR3nt: TGTGCCAGCAGCTTGGGGACAGGAGGGCAGCCCCAGCATTTT

j_gene: TRBJ2-3
abundance: -
d_gene: -
v_gene: TRBV24-1
CDR3aa: CATSDNDRDTQYF
CDR3nt: TGTGCCACCAGTGATAACGACAGGGATACGCAGTATTTT

j_gene: TRBJ2-3
abundance: -
d_gene: TRBD2
v_gene: TRBV27
CDR3aa: CASSIPSGGAVGTDTQYF
CDR3nt: TGTGCCAGCAGTATCCCTAGCGGGGGGGCCGTCGGCACAGATACGCAGTATTTT

j_gene: TRBJ2-1
abundance: -
d_gene: TRBD2
v_gene: TRBV7-8
CDR3aa: CASSLTSGGHEQFF
CDR3nt: TGTGCCAGCAGCTTAACTAGCGGGGGACATGAGCAGTTCTTC

j_gene: TRBJ2-4
abundance: -
d_gene: TRBD2
v_gene: TRBV5-3
CDR3aa: CARSTGPLAGAFGLAKNIQYF
CDR3nt: TGTGCCAGAAGCACTGGACCACTAGCGGGGGCATTTGGGCTAGCCAAAAACATTCAGTACTTC

j_gene: TRBJ1-6
abundance: -
d_gene: -
v_gene: TRBV27
CDR3aa: CASRGTTINSPLHF
CDR3nt: TGTGCCAGCAGGGGGACAACTATTAATTCACCCCTCCACTTT

j_gene: TRBJ2-5
abundance: -
d_gene: -
v_gene: TRBV7-9
CDR3aa: CASSFREPSTETQYF
CDR3nt: TGTGCCAGCAGCTTCAGGGAACCGTCTACGGAGACCCAGTACTTC

j_gene: TRBJ2-2
abundance: -
d_gene: TRBD1
v_gene: TRBV3-1/TRBV3-2
CDR3aa: CASSQRGQPTGELFF
CDR3nt: TGTGCCAGCAGTCAGAGGGGGCAGCCCACCGGGGAGCTGTTTTTT

j_gene: TRBJ2-2
abundance: -
d_gene: -
v_gene: TRBV7-8
CDR3aa: CASSPLRLNTGELFF
CDR3nt: TGTGCCAGCAGCCCGTTGCGATTGAACACCGGGGAGCTGTTTTTT

j_gene: TRBJ1-3
abundance: once
d_gene: TRBD1
v_gene: TRBV18
CDR3aa: CASSPMSGTGGSGNTIYF
CDR3nt: TGTGCCAGCTCACCCATGTCCGGGACAGGGGGCTCTGGAAACACCATATATTTT

j_gene: TRBJ1-2
abundance: once
d_gene: -
v_gene: TRBV9
CDR3aa: CASSVGEGAGTF
CDR3nt: -

j_gene: TRBJ2-7
abundance: -
d_gene: -
v_gene: TRBV13
CDR3aa: CASSLGNIYEQYF
CDR3nt: TGTGCCAGCAGCTTGGGCAATATCTACGAGCAGTACTTC

j_gene: TRBJ1-4
abundance: -
d_gene: -
v_gene: TRBV6-1
CDR3aa: CASSELMGRVIGFEKLFF
CDR3nt: TGTGCCAGCAGTGAATTAATGGGCAGGGTGATCGGGTTTGAAAAACTGTTTTTT

j_gene: TRBJ1-5
abundance: -
d_gene: TRBD1
v_gene: TRBV7-2
CDR3aa: CASSYQGGNQPQHF
CDR3nt: TGTGCCAGCAGCTACCAGGGGGGCAATCAGCCCCAGCATTTT

j_gene: TRBJ2-5
abundance: -
d_gene: -
v_gene: TRBV2
CDR3aa: CASKRGRGVEETQYF
CDR3nt: TGTGCCAGCAAAAGGGGGCGGGGTGTAGAGGAGACCCAGTACTTC

j_gene: TRBJ1-6
abundance: -
d_gene: -
v_gene: TRBV3-1/TRBV3-2
CDR3aa: CASSPNRGAENSPLHF
CDR3nt: TGTGCCAGCAGCCCCAATCGGGGGGCGGAGAATTCACCCCTCCACTTT

j_gene: TRBJ1-2
abundance: -
d_gene: -
v_gene: TRBV6-1
CDR3aa: CASSDRANYGYTF
CDR3nt: TGTGCCAGCAGTGACAGGGCGAACTATGGCTACACCTTC

j_gene: TRBJ1-1
abundance: -
d_gene: -
v_gene: TRBV7-2
CDR3aa: CASSLNREDTEAFF
CDR3nt: TGTGCCAGCAGCTTAAACAGGGAAGACACTGAAGCTTTCTTT

j_gene: TRBJ1-1
abundance: -
d_gene: -
v_gene: TRBV3-1/TRBV3-2
CDR3aa: CASSQEGARAFF
CDR3nt: TGTGCCAGCAGCCAAGAGGGGGCTCGGGCTTTCTTT

j_gene: TRBJ2-5
abundance: -
d_gene: -
v_gene: TRBV5-1
CDR3aa: CASSPVAGEETQYF
CDR3nt: TGCGCCAGCAGCCCCGTAGCCGGGGAGGAGACCCAGTACTTC

j_gene: TRBJ2-5
abundance: -
d_gene: TRBD2
v_gene: TRBV5-1
CDR3aa: CASSLSTSGALLETQYF
CDR3nt: TGCGCCAGCAGCTTGTCGACTAGCGGGGCACTTTTGGAGACCCAGTACTTC

j_gene: TRBJ2-6
abundance: -
d_gene: -
v_gene: TRBV5-4
CDR3aa: CASSLAAGDGANVLTF
CDR3nt: TGTGCCAGCAGCTTGGCGGCAGGGGACGGGGCCAACGTCCTGACTTTC

j_gene: TRBJ2-7
abundance: -
d_gene: TRBD2
v_gene: TRBV5-4
CDR3aa: CASSLEAGGHYEQYF
CDR3nt: TGTGCCAGCAGCTTGGAAGCGGGGGGCCACTACGAGCAGTACTTC

j_gene: TRBJ2-1
abundance: -
d_gene: TRBD2
v_gene: TRBV30
CDR3aa: CAWANGLAAYNEQFF
CDR3nt: TGTGCCTGGGCAAATGGACTAGCGGCTTACAATGAGCAGTTCTTC

j_gene: TRBJ2-5
abundance: -
d_gene: -
v_gene: TRBV6-5
CDR3aa: CASTTPGGQETQYF
CDR3nt: TGTGCCAGCACCACCCCTGGGGGGCAAGAGACCCAGTACTTC

j_gene: TRBJ2-2
abundance: -
d_gene: -
v_gene: TRBV7-9
CDR3aa: CASSSTRREGTGELFF
CDR3nt: TGTGCCAGCAGCTCAACACGCCGAGAGGGAACCGGGGAGCTGTTTTTT

j_gene: TRBJ1-5
abundance: -
d_gene: -
v_gene: TRBV7-6
CDR3aa: CASSLYPGQSEPQHF
CDR3nt: TGTGCCAGCAGCTTATACCCCGGACAGTCGGAGCCCCAGCATTTT

j_gene: TRBJ1-2
abundance: once
d_gene: TRBD1
v_gene: TRBV2
CDR3aa: CASSELRDRGRFSGYTF
CDR3nt: TGTGCCAGCAGTGAGCTCCGGGACAGGGGGCGTTTCTCTGGCTACACCTTC

j_gene: TRBJ2-3
abundance: -
d_gene: -
v_gene: TRBV5-1
CDR3aa: CASSPGKWTQYF
CDR3nt: TGCGCCAGCAGCCCGGGGAAATGGACGCAGTATTTT

j_gene: TRBJ1-1
abundance: -
d_gene: -
v_gene: TRBV19
CDR3aa: CASSPGSLNTEAFF
CDR3nt: TGTGCCAGTAGTCCCGGGAGCCTGAACACTGAAGCTTTCTTT

j_gene: TRBJ1-1
abundance: -
d_gene: -
v_gene: TRBV18
CDR3aa: CASSQGKNTEAFF
CDR3nt: TGTGCCAGCTCACAGGGGAAGAACACTGAAGCTTTCTTT